The next 24 T cell receptor beta chains were all read from a single sample in a study of T cell responses to AZD1222 COVID-19 vaccine (dated by TCRdb to about 2021). This sample's time point label indicates: baseline before first vaccination. Library preparation used the immunoSEQ multiplex PCR assay. TCRdb retrieved this table from immuneACCESS and kept in-frame rearrangements only. Not all clones are present; in checked studies, unresolved V genes account for under half, and no reason is known for the remainder. This sample holds about 150,000 clones; about 88% were observed only once. About 5% of the sample is taken by the ten largest. This specimen was peripheral blood, taken on day 0 of AZD1222 vaccination. Receptors originate from an adult in good health.

The V and J genes are TRBV2 and TRBJ1-5, with TRBD1 as a possible D gene (5 bases). The V end was cut by 7 bases, the J end by 0 bases, with 13 bases between. The CDR3 runs to 15 residues. CDR1 SNHLY and CDR2 FYNNEI come from the germline V gene. The CDR3 is CASTGGAYSNQPQHF. DNA for the CDR3: TGTGCCAGCACTGGTGGGGCCTATAGCAATCAGCCCCAGCATTTT.

The V gene is TRBV28, the J gene TRBJ2-5, with D tentatively TRBD1 (6 bases). V lost 4 bases and J 1 base, leaving 13 bases between the germline ends. Germline V gives CDR1 MDHEN, CDR2 SYDVKM. This CDR3 is built from 15 residues. The DNA of the CDR3 is TGTGCCAGCAGTTCCTCCAGGGGCGTCCAAGAGACCCAGTACTTC. Translation gives CASSSSRGVQETQYF.

V is TRBV7-2 and J is TRBJ2-7, with D maybe TRBD2 (6 bases). The CDR3 spans 16 residues. Germline-derived CDR1 and CDR2 are SGHTA and FQGNSA. V was cut by 4 bases and J by 5 bases, with 21 bases left in between. This chain's CDR3 is CASSSGLGVGGDEQYF. Written as DNA, the CDR3 is TGTGCCAGCAGCTCAGGGCTAGGAGTGGGAGGTGACGAGCAGTACTTC.

The CDR3 bases are TGTGCCAGCAGGCCAGGCAGGGTTGGAGAAAAACTGTTTTTT. It specifies CASRPGRVGEKLFF. This chain links TRBV6-5 with TRBJ1-4; perhaps TRBD1 as D (5 bases). CDR1 MNHEY and CDR2 SVGAGI come from the germline V gene. CDR3 length equals 14 residues. V was pared by 6 bases and J by 8 bases, with 16 bases between.

This clone was seen once. The rearrangement uses TRBV21-1 and TRBJ1-2; TRBD1 is the table's D call and was not checked against the DNA. TRBV21-1 is deemed a pseudogene. This CDR3 is 16 amino acids long. CDR3: CASRPSDRASDDGYTF. Here the CDR3 DNA reads TGTGCCAGCAGGCCAAGCGACAGGGCGTCGGATGATGGCTACACCTTC.

The chain uses TRBV2 and TRBJ2-1, with 8 bases matching TRBD1. Germline V gene sequence: CDR1 SNHLY, CDR2 FYNNEI. The CDR3 length is 13 residues. The V gene end was trimmed by 4 bases and the J gene end by 7 bases; junction bases not matched to a gene: 3. CDR3 nucleotides: TGTGCCAGCAGTGGAAACAGGGGGAATGAGCAGTTCTTC. This translates into CASSGNRGNEQFF.

The chain uses TRBV7-9 and TRBJ1-1; 7 nucleotides line up with TRBD1. The junction had 5 bases not matched to a gene; V was cut back by 9 bases and J by 1 base. The CDR3 consists of 13 residues. Germline CDR1 reads SEHNR; CDR2 reads FQNEAQ (reference sequence). CDR3 protein: CASSWTGNTEAFF. The CDR3 region has the DNA TGTGCCAGTTCTTGGACAGGGAACACTGAAGCTTTCTTT.

CDR3 coding DNA: TGTGCCAGCAGTTCTACCGGGACTAGCGGGCACGAGCAGTACTTC. This gives the protein CASSSTGTSGHEQYF. The chain joins TRBV28 to TRBJ2-7; 12 nucleotides line up with TRBD2. CDR1 is MDHEN, CDR2 SYDVKM, per germline. With 4 bases clipped from V and 5 bases from J, the junction kept 6 bases outside the gene matches. The CDR3 spans 15 residues.

This sequence joins TRBV7-9 and TRBJ1-1, with D possibly being TRBD1 (5 bases). V lost 5 bases and J 1 base, leaving 14 bases between the germline ends. The CDR3 extends over 15 amino acids. Germline V gene sequence: CDR1 SEHNR, CDR2 FQNEAQ (reference sequence). In nucleotides, the CDR3 is TGTGCCAGCAGCCGAGGTGGGGCCTGGAACACTGAAGCTTTCTTT. Its protein is CASSRGGAWNTEAFF.

The chain recombines TRBV3-1 (or the pseudogene TRBV3-2) with TRBJ2-2, with D hard to call. Deletions cut 1 base from V and 4 bases from J, with 7 bases between. There are 14 residues in the CDR3. CDR1 and CDR2 from the germline V gene are LGHDT and YNNKEL (reference sequence). CDR3 in amino acids: CASSQARRTGELFF. The CDR3 coding sequence is TGTGCCAGCAGCCAAGCCCGGCGCACCGGGGAGCTGTTTTTT.

The V call is TRBV11-2, the J call TRBJ2-3; weak D call: TRBD2 (7 bases). From germline, CDR1 is SGHAT and CDR2 FQNNGV. The CDR3 contains 16 residues. The V end was cut by 3 bases, the J end by 3 bases, with 16 bases between. This CDR3 reads CASSFLRGRATDTQYF. The CDR3 bases are TGTGCCAGCAGCTTTCTTAGGGGGAGGGCTACAGATACGCAGTATTTT.

This clone appeared once. CDR3 amino acids: CASSLGLAGGTGELFF. Written as DNA, the CDR3 is TGTGCCAGCAGCTTGGGCCTAGCGGGAGGCACCGGGGAGCTGTTTTTT. This rearrangement joins TRBV5-4 to TRBJ2-2, with TRBD2 matching 11 bases. The V gene end was trimmed by 0 bases and the J gene end by 4 bases; junction bases not matched to a gene: 2. The CDR3 extends over 16 amino acids. Germline assignment: CDR1 SGHNT and CDR2 YYREEE (reference sequence).

This chain joins TRBV18 and TRBJ1-4; possibly TRBD1 for D (5 bases). Germline V gene data show CDR1 as KGHSH and CDR2 as LQKENI. The CDR3 is made up of 14 amino acids. With 3 bases removed from V and 3 bases from J, the gap between germline ends came to 8 bases. CDR3 in DNA: TGTGCCAGCTCACCCGACAGCCCTAATGAAAAACTGTTTTTT. It is translated as CASSPDSPNEKLFF. Filled out from reference TRBV18 and TRBJ1-4, the complete variable domain reads NAGVMQNPRHLVRRRGQEARLRCSPMKGHSHVYWYRQLPEEGLKFMVYLQKENIIDESGMPKERFSAEFPKEGPSILRIQQVVRGDSAAYFCASSPDSPNEKLFFGSGTQLSVL.

This sequence joins TRBV7-9 and TRBJ2-1; D perhaps matches TRBD2 (5 bases). V was shortened by 8 bases and J by 9 bases, with 17 bases between the two germline ends. Germline V CDR1 and CDR2: SEHNR, FQNEAQ (reference sequence). The CDR3 runs to 13 residues. CDR3 nucleotides: TGTGCCAGCCGCGGGCCCACCCACAGTGAGCAGTTCTTC. This encodes CASRGPTHSEQFF.

The V gene is TRBV6-5, the J gene TRBJ2-7, with 10 bases matching TRBD2. The trim removed 0 bases at V and 6 bases at J, leaving 8 bases unmatched. Germline V gene data show CDR1 as MNHEY and CDR2 as SVGAGI. The CDR3 loop spans 16 amino acids. DNA of the CDR3: TGTGCCAGCAGTTACTCTACGTCTAGCGGGAGTCGCGAGCAGTACTTC. It encodes CASSYSTSSGSREQYF.

This chain uses TRBV6-4 with TRBJ1-5; D might be TRBD1 (5 bases). V lost 5 bases to trimming and J lost 4 bases, with 24 bases between them. Germline CDR1 is MRHNA and CDR2 is SNTAGT. The length of the CDR3 is 18 residues. In DNA, the CDR3 is TGTGCCAGCAGTACTCCTGTGGGACCGCAGAATAGGAATCAGCCCCAGCATTTT. Translated: CASSTPVGPQNRNQPQHF.

This chain uses TRBV5-1 with TRBJ2-1; D is unclear. Trimming cost V 0 bases and J 3 bases, with 7 bases left between them. Germline V CDR1 and CDR2: SGHRS, YFSETQ. The CDR3 loop spans 14 amino acids. The CDR3 DNA sequence: TGCGCCAGCAGCTTGGGAGGAGTCTACAATGAGCAGTTCTTC. It specifies CASSLGGVYNEQFF.

CDR3 sequence: CASSRAGGLNEQFF. CDR3 DNA: TGTGCCAGCAGCAGGGCGGGAGGGCTCAATGAGCAGTTCTTC. This chain joins TRBV7-9 and TRBJ2-1; 9 bases are a match to TRBD2. This CDR3 comprises 14 residues. Trimming cost V 5 bases and J 6 bases; bases outside gene matches: 5. Looked up from germline, CDR1 is SEHNR and CDR2 is FQNEAQ (reference sequence).

This chain connects TRBV7-2 to TRBJ1-6; tentative D call: TRBD1 (6 bases). Trimming pared 1 base from V and 10 bases from J, leaving 14 bases between. Germline assignment: CDR1 SGHTA and CDR2 FQGNSA. The CDR3 totals 15 residues. This chain's CDR3 is CASSLGRGFASPLHF. In nucleotides, the CDR3 is TGTGCCAGCAGCTTAGGGAGGGGGTTTGCATCACCCCTCCACTTT.

The V call is TRBV4-1, the J call TRBJ2-5; 10 bases map to TRBD2. J lost 6 bases, V lost 4 bases, and 11 bases had no gene match. CDR1 is MGHRA and CDR2 is YSYEKL in the germline V gene. CDR3 length: 16 residues. CDR3 DNA sequence: TGCGCCAGCAGCCCCATCGCACTAGCGGGAAAAAAGACCCAGTACTTC. It is translated as CASSPIALAGKKTQYF.

The sample holds a few counts of this clone. The rearrangement joins TRBV2 to TRBJ2-3; possibly TRBD2 for D (6 bases). The CDR3 is 16 residues long. V was trimmed by 10 bases and J by 0 bases, leaving 20 bases between them. Germline V gene lookup returns CDR1 SNHLY and CDR2 FYNNEI. CDR3 protein: CATTLGGTRSTDTQYF. In nucleotides, the CDR3 is TGTGCCACCACTCTGGGAGGTACGAGAAGCACAGATACGCAGTATTTT.

In the case of this clone: Other DNA sequences in this sample translate to the same CDR3. The chain carries TRBV14 and TRBJ1-1; D is uncertain. Deletions cut 4 bases from V and 0 bases from J, with 9 bases between. This CDR3 region has 14 residues. Germline CDR1 and CDR2: SGHDN and FVKESK. CDR3 coding DNA: TGTGCCAGCAGCCTTGCAGGCATGAACACTGAAGCTTTCTTT. Translation: CASSLAGMNTEAFF.

The CDR3 loop is CASSLEAGQGETQYF. For the CDR3, the DNA is TGCGCCAGCAGCTTGGAAGCGGGACAGGGAGAGACCCAGTACTTC. V gene TRBV5-1 combines with J gene TRBJ2-5, with 9 positions matching TRBD1. This CDR3 is 15 amino acids long. CDR1 and CDR2 (germline): SGHRS, YFSETQ. The ends lost 0 bases at V and 4 bases at J; junction bases unmatched: 4. Combining the CDR3 with reference TRBV5-1 and TRBJ2-5 gives the whole variable domain KAGVTQTPRYLIKTRGQQVTLSCSPISGHRSVSWYQQTPGQGLQFLFEYFSETQRNKGNFPGRFSGRQFSNSRSEMNVSTLELGDSALYLCASSLEAGQGETQYFGPGTRLLVL.

This chain links TRBV3-1 (or the pseudogene TRBV3-2) with TRBJ2-5; D remains ambiguous. With 1 base removed from V and 5 bases from J, the gap between germline ends came to 11 bases. The length of the CDR3 is 14 residues. Germline V gene lookup returns CDR1 LGHDT and CDR2 YNNKEL (reference sequence). The CDR3 DNA follows: TGTGCCAGCAGCCAAGTCTTCGCAAGGGAGACCCAGTACTTC. Protein: CASSQVFARETQYF.